This note documents a single T cell receptor (beta chain) sequence. The data originate from a study of blood T cell repertoires in COVID-19. In the authors' workflow: Researchers report that nucleated cell counts were estimated from reference gene primer amplification. The repertoire was sequenced with immunoSEQ multiplex PCR; TCRdb's copy has only in-frame clones and lacks some. V, J and clone size are those of that table, while D and trimming were read from the DNA. The sample includes 180,000 or so clones, approximately 91% of them seen just once. Losses at the gene ends were 4 bases for V and 4 bases for J; bases not matched to a gene: 3. The CDR3 contains 14 residues. Germline values: CDR1 SGHAT, CDR2 FQNNGV.

What was sequenced was peripheral blood. This chain connects TRBV11-2 to TRBJ1-4, with 7 positions matching TRBD1. The clonotype originates from a young man with active or convalescent COVID-19. CDR3 coding DNA: TGTGCCAGCAGCTATGGGACAGTTAATGAAAAACTGTTTTTT. It yields the protein CASSYGTVNEKLFF.